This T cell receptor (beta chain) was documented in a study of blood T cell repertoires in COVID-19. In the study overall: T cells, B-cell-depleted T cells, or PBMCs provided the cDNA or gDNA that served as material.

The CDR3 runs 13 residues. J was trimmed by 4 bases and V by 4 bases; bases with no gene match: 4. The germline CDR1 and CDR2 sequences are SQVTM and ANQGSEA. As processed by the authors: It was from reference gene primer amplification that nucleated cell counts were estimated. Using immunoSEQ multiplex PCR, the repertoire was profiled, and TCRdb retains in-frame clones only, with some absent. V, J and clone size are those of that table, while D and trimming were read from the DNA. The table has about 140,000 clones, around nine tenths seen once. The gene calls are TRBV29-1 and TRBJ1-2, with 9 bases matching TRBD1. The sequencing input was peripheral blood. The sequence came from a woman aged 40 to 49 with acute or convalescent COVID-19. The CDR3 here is CSVVTGGAYGYTF. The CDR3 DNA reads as TGCAGCGTTGTAACAGGGGGCGCCTATGGCTACACCTTC.